This TCR beta chain was sequenced for a study of spatial heterogeneity in lung cancer. This clonotype counts as medium-sized (0.01 to 0.1%). Its antigen is undetermined. Study outcomes and limitations: Tumor mutation counts were tracked by expanded intratumoral alpha and beta TCR counts.

Specified time point: sample taken at primary tumor resection. The CDR3 loop spans 15 amino acids. With 2 bases removed from V and 0 bases from J, the gap between germline ends came to 9 bases. CDR1 is KGHSY, CDR2 FQNENV, per germline. TCRdb reanalysed the 5' RACE reads using MiXCR and keeps one entry per CDR3 protein. This sample carries over 2,000 distinct CDR3 sequences, approximately 8.5% of them seen once, and the ten largest clones take 24%. This TCR derives from a female donor with early-stage non-small cell lung cancer. Sequencing was performed on lung tumor tissue, taken at surgery. This sequence joins TRBV16 and TRBJ2-3; a possible D gene is TRBD2 (6 bases). The CDR3 here is CASSQDGTSTDTQYF. For the CDR3, the DNA is TGTGCCAGCAGCCAAGACGGGACTAGCACAGATACGCAGTATTTT.